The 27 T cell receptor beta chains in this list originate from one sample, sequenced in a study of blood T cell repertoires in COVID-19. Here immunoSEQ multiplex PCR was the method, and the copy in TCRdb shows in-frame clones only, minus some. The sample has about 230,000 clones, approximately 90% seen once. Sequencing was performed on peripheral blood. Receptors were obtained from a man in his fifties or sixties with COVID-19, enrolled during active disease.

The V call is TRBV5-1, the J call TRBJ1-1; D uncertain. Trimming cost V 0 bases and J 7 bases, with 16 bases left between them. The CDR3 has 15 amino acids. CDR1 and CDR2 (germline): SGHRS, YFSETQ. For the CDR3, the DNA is TGCGCCAGCAGCTTGGTCCTGTTTGGTGAGAATGAAGCTTTCTTT. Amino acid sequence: CASSLVLFGENEAFF.

In DNA, the CDR3 is TGTGCCAGCAGCTTACCCCACCAGGACAGGCCAAATTCACCCCTCCACTTT. Protein: CASSLPHQDRPNSPLHF. This chain joins TRBV7-6 and TRBJ1-6; 7 bases align to TRBD1. This CDR3 is built from 17 residues. Germline CDR1 is SGHVS and CDR2 is FNYEAQ. V was clipped by 2 bases and J by 7 bases; unmatched bases: 11.

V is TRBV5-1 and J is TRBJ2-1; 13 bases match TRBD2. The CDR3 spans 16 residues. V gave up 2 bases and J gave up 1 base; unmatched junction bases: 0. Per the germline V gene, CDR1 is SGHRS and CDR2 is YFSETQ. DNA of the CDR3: TGCGCCAGCAGCTTACTAGCGGGAGGGTCCTACAATGAGCAGTTCTTC. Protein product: CASSLLAGGSYNEQFF. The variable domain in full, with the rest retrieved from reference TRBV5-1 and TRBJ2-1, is KAGVTQTPRYLIKTRGQQVTLSCSPISGHRSVSWYQQTPGQGLQFLFEYFSETQRNKGNFPGRFSGRQFSNSRSEMNVSTLELGDSALYLCASSLLAGGSYNEQFFGPGTRLTVL.

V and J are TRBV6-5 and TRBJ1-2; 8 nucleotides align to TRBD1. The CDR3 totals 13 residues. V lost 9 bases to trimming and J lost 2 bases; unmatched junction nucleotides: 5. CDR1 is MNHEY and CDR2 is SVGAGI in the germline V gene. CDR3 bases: TGTGCCAGTAATTGGGACAGGAACTATGGCTACACCTTC. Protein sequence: CASNWDRNYGYTF.

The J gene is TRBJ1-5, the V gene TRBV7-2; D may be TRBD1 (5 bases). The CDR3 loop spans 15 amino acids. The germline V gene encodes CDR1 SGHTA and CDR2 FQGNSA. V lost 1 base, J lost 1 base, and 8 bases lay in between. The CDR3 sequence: CASSLGAGSNQPQHF. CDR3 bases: TGTGCCAGCAGCTTAGGGGCAGGGAGCAATCAGCCCCAGCATTTT.

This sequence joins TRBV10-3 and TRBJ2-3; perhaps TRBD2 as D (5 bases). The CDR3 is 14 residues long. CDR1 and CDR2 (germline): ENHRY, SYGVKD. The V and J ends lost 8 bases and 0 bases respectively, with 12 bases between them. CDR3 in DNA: TGTGCCATCGGGGAACTAGACAGCACAGATACGCAGTATTTT. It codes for CAIGELDSTDTQYF.

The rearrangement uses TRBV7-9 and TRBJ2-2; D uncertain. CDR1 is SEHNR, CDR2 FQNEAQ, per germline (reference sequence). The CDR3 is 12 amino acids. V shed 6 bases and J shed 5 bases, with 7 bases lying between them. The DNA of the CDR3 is TGTGCCAGCAGACCCAGGACCGGGGAGCTGTTTTTT. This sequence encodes CASRPRTGELFF. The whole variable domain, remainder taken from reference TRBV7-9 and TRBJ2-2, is DTGVSQNPRHKITKRGQNVTFRCDPISEHNRLYWYRQTLGQGPEFLTYFQNEAQLEKSRLLSDRFSAERPKGSFSTLEIQRTEQGDSAMYLCASRPRTGELFFGEGSRLTVL.

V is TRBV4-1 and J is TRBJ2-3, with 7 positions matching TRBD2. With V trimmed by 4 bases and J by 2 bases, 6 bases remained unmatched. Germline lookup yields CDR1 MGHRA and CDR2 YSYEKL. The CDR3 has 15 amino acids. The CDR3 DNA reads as TGCGCCAGCAGCCCCTTGGGACTAAACACAGATACGCAGTATTTT. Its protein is CASSPLGLNTDTQYF.

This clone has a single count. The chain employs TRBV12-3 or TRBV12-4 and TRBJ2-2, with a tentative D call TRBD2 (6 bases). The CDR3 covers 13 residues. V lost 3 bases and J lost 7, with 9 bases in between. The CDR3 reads CASSFWGGGELFF. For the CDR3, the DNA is TGTGCCAGCAGTTTTTGGGGAGGCGGGGAGCTGTTTTTT.

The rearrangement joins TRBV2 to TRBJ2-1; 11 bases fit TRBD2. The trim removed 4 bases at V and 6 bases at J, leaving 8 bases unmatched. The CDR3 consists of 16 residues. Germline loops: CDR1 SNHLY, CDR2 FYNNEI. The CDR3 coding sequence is TGTGCCAGCAGTGCTTGGCGGACTAGCGGGCCCAATGAGCAGTTCTTC. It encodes CASSAWRTSGPNEQFF.

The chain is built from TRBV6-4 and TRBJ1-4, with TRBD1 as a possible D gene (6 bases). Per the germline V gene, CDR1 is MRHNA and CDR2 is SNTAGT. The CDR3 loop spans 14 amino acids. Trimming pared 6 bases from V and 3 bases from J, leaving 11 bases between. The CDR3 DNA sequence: TGTGCCAGCAGAACCAGGGGCGCTAATGAAAAACTGTTTTTT. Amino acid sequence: CASRTRGANEKLFF.

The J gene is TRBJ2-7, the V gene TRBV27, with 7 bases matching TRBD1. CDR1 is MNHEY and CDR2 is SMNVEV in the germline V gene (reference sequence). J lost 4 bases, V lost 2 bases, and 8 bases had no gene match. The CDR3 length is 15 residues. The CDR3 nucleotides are TGTGCCAGCAGTTTAGGGTGGGGACAGCTGTACGAGCAGTACTTC. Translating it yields CASSLGWGQLYEQYF.

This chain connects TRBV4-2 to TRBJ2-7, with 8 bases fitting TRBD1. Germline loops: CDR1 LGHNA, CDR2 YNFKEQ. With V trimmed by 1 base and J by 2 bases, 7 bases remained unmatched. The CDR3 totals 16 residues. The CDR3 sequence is CASSQVPGQEPYEQYF. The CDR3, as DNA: TGTGCCAGCAGCCAAGTTCCGGGACAGGAGCCCTACGAGCAGTACTTC.

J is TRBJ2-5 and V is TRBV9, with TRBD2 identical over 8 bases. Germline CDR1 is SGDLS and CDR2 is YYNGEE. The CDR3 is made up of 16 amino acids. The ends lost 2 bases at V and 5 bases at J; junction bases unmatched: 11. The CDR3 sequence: CASSVSTGGSGETQYF. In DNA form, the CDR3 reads TGTGCCAGCAGCGTTTCTACGGGAGGGAGTGGGGAGACCCAGTACTTC.

The CDR3 coding sequence is TGTGCCATCACTCCCAACAGGAACAATGAGCAGTTCTTC. This sequence encodes CAITPNRNNEQFF. This chain uses TRBV10-3 with TRBJ2-1, with a weak D call TRBD1 (5 bases). V lost 7 bases, J lost 5 bases, and 12 bases lay in between. Germline-derived CDR1 and CDR2 are ENHRY and SYGVKD. This CDR3 region has 13 residues.

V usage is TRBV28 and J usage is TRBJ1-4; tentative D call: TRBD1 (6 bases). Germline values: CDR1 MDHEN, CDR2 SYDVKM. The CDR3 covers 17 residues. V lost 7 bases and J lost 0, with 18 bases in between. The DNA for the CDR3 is TGTGCCAGCAATACTAGAGGGGGGGGCCCAACTAATGAAAAACTGTTTTTT. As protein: CASNTRGGGPTNEKLFF. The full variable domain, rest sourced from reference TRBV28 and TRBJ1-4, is DVKVTQSSRYLVKRTGEKVFLECVQDMDHENMFWYRQDPGLGLRLIYFSYDVKMKEKGDIPEGYSVSREKKERFSLILESASTNQTSMYLCASNTRGGGPTNEKLFFGSGTQLSVL.

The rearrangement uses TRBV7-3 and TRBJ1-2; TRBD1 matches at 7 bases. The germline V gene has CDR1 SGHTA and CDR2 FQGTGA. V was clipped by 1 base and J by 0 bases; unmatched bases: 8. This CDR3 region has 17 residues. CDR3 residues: CASSLRQGQPPNYGYTF. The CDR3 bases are TGTGCCAGCAGCTTAAGACAGGGCCAACCTCCTAACTATGGCTACACCTTC. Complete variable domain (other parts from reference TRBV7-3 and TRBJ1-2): GAGVSQTPSNKVTEKGKYVELRCDPISGHTALYWYRQSLGQGPEFLIYFQGTGAADDSGLPNDRFFAVRPEGSVSTLKIQRTERGDSAVYLCASSLRQGQPPNYGYTFGSGTRLTVV.

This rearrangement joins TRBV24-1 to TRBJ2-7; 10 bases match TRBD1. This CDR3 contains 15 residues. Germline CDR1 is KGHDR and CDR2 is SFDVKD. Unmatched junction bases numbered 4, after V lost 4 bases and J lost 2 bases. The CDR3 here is CATSDAGTGAYEQYF. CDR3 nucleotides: TGTGCCACCAGTGACGCCGGGACAGGGGCCTACGAGCAGTACTTC.

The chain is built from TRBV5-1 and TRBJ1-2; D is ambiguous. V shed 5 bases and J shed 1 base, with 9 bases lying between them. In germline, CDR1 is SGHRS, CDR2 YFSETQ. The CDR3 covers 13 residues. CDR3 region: CASRRTNNYGYTF. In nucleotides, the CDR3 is TGCGCCAGCAGGAGGACTAATAACTATGGCTACACCTTC.

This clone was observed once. The CDR3 DNA reads as TGTGCCAGCAGTGAAGCTCGGGGGGCGCGATACGAGCAGTACTTC. Its translation: CASSEARGARYEQYF. The chain is built from TRBV6-1 and TRBJ2-7, with a tentative D call TRBD2 (7 bases). The CDR3 covers 15 residues. Germline V CDR1 and CDR2: MNHNS, SASEGT. Trimming cost V 0 bases and J 4 bases, with 13 bases left between them.

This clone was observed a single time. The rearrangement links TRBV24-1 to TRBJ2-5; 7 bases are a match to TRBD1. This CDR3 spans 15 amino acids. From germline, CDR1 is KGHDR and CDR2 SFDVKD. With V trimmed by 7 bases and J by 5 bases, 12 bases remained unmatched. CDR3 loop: CATSTGTEGWETQYF. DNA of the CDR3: TGTGCCACCAGCACCGGGACAGAAGGTTGGGAGACCCAGTACTTC.

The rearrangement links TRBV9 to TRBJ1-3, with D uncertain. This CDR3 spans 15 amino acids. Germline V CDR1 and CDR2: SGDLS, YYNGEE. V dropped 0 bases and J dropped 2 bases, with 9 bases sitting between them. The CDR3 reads CASSVGGSTGNTIYF. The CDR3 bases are TGTGCCAGCAGCGTAGGAGGTTCCACTGGAAACACCATATATTTT.

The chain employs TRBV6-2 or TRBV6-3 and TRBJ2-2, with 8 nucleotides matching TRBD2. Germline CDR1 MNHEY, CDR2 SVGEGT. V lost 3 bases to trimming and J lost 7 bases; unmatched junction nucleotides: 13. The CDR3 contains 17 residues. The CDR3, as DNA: TGTGCCAGCAGTTATTTTGTCGGGAGGGCCTCAGGCGGGGAGCTGTTTTTT. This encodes CASSYFVGRASGGELFF.

CDR3 sequence reads: CASSPSGVSQPQHF. CDR3 nucleotides: TGTGCCAGCAGCCCTTCAGGGGTGAGTCAGCCCCAGCATTTT. The rearrangement joins TRBV7-9 to TRBJ1-5, with a weak D call TRBD1 (6 bases). Trimming took 5 bases from V and 6 from J, leaving 14 bases between them. Germline V lookup: CDR1 SEHNR, CDR2 FQNEAQ (reference sequence). The CDR3 sequence is 14 residues long.

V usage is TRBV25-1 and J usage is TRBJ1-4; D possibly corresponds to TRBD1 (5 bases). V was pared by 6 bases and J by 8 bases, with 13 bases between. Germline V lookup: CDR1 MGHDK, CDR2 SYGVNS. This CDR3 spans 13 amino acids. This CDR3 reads CASRGTGDEKLFF. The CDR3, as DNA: TGTGCCAGCAGAGGGACTGGCGACGAAAAACTGTTTTTT.

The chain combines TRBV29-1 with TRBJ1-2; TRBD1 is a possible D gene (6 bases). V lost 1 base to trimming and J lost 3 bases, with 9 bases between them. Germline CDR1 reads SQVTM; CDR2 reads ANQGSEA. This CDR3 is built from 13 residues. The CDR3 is CSVEAGVDYGYTF. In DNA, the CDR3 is TGCAGCGTTGAAGCAGGGGTGGACTATGGCTACACCTTC.

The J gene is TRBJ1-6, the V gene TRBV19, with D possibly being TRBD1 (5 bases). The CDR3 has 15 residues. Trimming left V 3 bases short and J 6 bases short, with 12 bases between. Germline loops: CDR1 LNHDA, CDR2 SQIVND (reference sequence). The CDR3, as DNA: TGTGCCAGTAGTATCCTGCAGGGAGGTAATTCACCCCTCCACTTT. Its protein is CASSILQGGNSPLHF.